The clone carrying this T cell receptor beta chain has only a few counts. Its antigen is not known. The source of the sample is a study of CD8+ T cells in alopecia areata. Findings and caveats of the study: Scalp samples also contribute reads from the resident alphabeta T cells found in normal skin.

Reverse transcribed after extraction, RNA yielded cDNA as the sequencing template. Clones were read by immunoSEQ multiplex PCR, and TCRdb kept only the in-frame ones, dropping some. The table shows roughly 140,000 clones, with around half occurring only once. The germline V gene has CDR1 SEHNR and CDR2 FQNEAQ (reference sequence). The CDR3 contains 16 residues. The germline V and J ends were trimmed by 1 base and 0 bases, with 12 bases remaining between them. Alopecia areata patients had lesional scalp punch biopsies and peripheral blood taken from them. Both CD4+ and CD8+ T cells were separated by sorting PBMCs.

Sequences were derived from CD8+ T cells sorted from blood, sampled at week 0. The rearrangement joins TRBV7-9 to TRBJ1-2; D is uncertain. The receptor was isolated from a human donor with alopecia areata. The chain's CDR3 is CASSLGGSPANYGYTF. CDR3 coding DNA: TGTGCCAGCAGCTTAGGAGGATCACCGGCTAACTATGGCTACACCTTC.